There are many counts of the clone carrying this T cell receptor beta chain. The source of the sample is a study of breast tumors, draining lymph nodes, adjacent tissues. This CDR3 region has 16 residues. Unmatched junction bases numbered 10, after V lost 5 bases and J lost 6 bases. Per germline, CDR1 SGHAT and CDR2 FQNNGV. Breast cancer patients provided tissue from their axillary draining lymph nodes. TCRdb ran MiXCR on the multiplex PCR reads and lists one entry per CDR3 protein. This table holds about 300,000 distinct CDR3 sequences, under 35% found once. This TCR derives from a female donor with breast cancer. Some clones in this sample may be carry-over from other donors' samples. Sequencing was performed on axillary lymph node tissue. The chain combines TRBV11-2 with TRBJ2-3; 11 bases align to TRBD2. For the CDR3, the DNA is TGTGCCAGCAGCCAAACTATAGCGGGAGGGCCGGATACGCAGTATTTT. Its translation is CASSQTIAGGPDTQYF. Full variable domain (outside the CDR3, taken from reference TRBV11-2 and TRBJ2-3): EAGVAQSPRYKIIEKRQSVAFWCNPISGHATLYWYQQILGQGPKLLIQFQNNGVVDDSQLPKDRFSAERLKGVDSTLKIQPAKLEDSAVYLCASSQTIAGGPDTQYFGPGTRLTVL.